Shown below are 29 T cell receptor beta chains from a single sample sequenced in a study of T cell clonality in common variable immunodeficiency. Clones were sequenced by immunoSEQ multiplex PCR, and TCRdb holds only the in-frame ones, with some missing. Singletons are absent from the sample, which has 45,000 to 55,000 clones. Material: peripheral blood mononuclear cells. The receptors derive from a person aged 18-70 years in good health.

This clone was recorded many times. The read ends 3 residues before the CDR3 terminus; that terminus is restored from the germline J gene. The genes are TRBV11-2 and TRBJ2-1; the D gene is possibly TRBD2 (5 bases). The CDR3 loop spans 11 amino acids. The germline V gene encodes CDR1 SGHAT and CDR2 FQNNGV. V shed 8 bases and J shed 4 bases, with 6 bases lying between them. CDR3 sequence: CASGLYNEQFF. CDR3 DNA (partial): TGTGCCAGCGGACTTTACAATGAG.

This clone was seen at least ten times. Read data end 3 residues before the CDR3 end; the end is taken from the germline J gene. The chain combines TRBV7-2 with TRBJ1-4, with D perhaps matching TRBD1 (5 bases). Trimming took off 1 base at V and 6 bases at J, with 12 bases between the two ends. CDR3 length: 15 amino acids. Looked up from germline, CDR1 is SGHTA and CDR2 is FQGNSA. CDR3 DNA, as far as it was read: TGTGCCAGCAGCTTAGGTTGGGGCCAGGATGAAAAA. Translating gives CASSLGWGQDEK. In full, the CDR3 is CASSLGWGQDEKLFF.

This clone was seen at least ten times. The CDR3 end is not reached by the read, which stops 3 residues before it; the germline J gene fills it in. The genes are TRBV5-6 and TRBJ1-1; D is unclear. Per the germline V gene, CDR1 is SGHDT and CDR2 is YYEEEE. The CDR3 consists of 12 residues. The covered CDR3 bases are TGTGCCAGCAGCTTTGAGGGTACAGTC. Protein sequence: CASSFEGTV. The entire CDR3 is CASSFEGTVAFF.

This clone was seen repeatedly, ten times or more. The read gets to within 3 residues of the CDR3 end, and the germline J gene fills in the rest. This rearrangement joins TRBV28 to TRBJ2-2; 7 bases map to TRBD1. J lost 4 bases, V lost 4 bases, and 9 bases had no gene match. The CDR3 totals 16 residues. In germline, CDR1 is MDHEN, CDR2 SYDVKM. Partial CDR3 DNA: TGTGCCAGCAGTTCCTGGGACAGCCGCCCCACCGGGGAG. It encodes CASSSWDSRPTGE. The whole CDR3 protein reads CASSSWDSRPTGELFF.

This clone was seen repeatedly, ten times or more. Read coverage stops 3 residues before the CDR3 terminus; the germline J gene supplies the remainder. The V gene is TRBV20-1, the J gene TRBJ2-3, with 10 bases matching TRBD2. Germline V gene data show CDR1 as DFQATT and CDR2 as SNEGSKA (reference sequence). V shed 0 bases, J shed 3 bases, and the junction held 6 bases outside the gene matches. The CDR3 spans 16 residues. The CDR3 bases that were read are TGCAGTGCTAGAGATAGGCTAGCGGGAGCTACAGATACG. Its translation: CSARDRLAGATDT. The CDR3 in its entirety is CSARDRLAGATDTQYF.

This clone was seen ten or more times. With the read ending 3 residues before the CDR3 end, the germline J gene is used to fill in that end. The chain has TRBV5-6 and TRBJ2-7; TRBD1 matches at 9 bases. The CDR3 spans 14 residues. CDR1 SGHDT and CDR2 YYEEEE come from the germline V gene. Losses at the gene ends were 3 bases for V and 2 bases for J; bases not matched to a gene: 3. The sequenced CDR3 bases are TGTGCCAGCAGCTCGACAGGGGGGCCCTACGAG. This encodes CASSSTGGPYE. The entire CDR3 is CASSSTGGPYEQYF. The whole variable domain, remainder taken from reference TRBV5-6 and TRBJ2-7, is DAGVTQSPTHLIKTRGQQVTLRCSPKSGHDTVSWYQQALGQGPQFIFQYYEEEERQRGNFPDRFSGHQFPNYSSELNVNALLLGDSALYLCASSSTGGPYEQYFGPGTRLTVT.

This clone showed up many times. The read gets to within 3 residues of the CDR3 end, and the germline J gene fills in the rest. The V gene is TRBV5-1, the J gene TRBJ2-5; 7 nucleotides match TRBD1. CDR3 length: 14 amino acids. With 4 bases clipped from V and 5 bases from J, the junction kept 8 bases outside the gene matches. The germline CDR1 and CDR2 sequences are SGHRS and YFSETQ. Incomplete CDR3 DNA: TGCGCCAGCAGCCATCGACAGGGTGGGGAGACC. This codes for CASSHRQGGET. The whole CDR3 is CASSHRQGGETQYF.

This clone was picked up many times. The read stops 3 residues short of the end of the CDR3; the missing end is completed from the germline J gene. The genes are TRBV19 and TRBJ1-3; D is possibly TRBD1 (6 bases). The CDR3 sequence is 16 residues long. In germline, CDR1 is LNHDA, CDR2 SQIVND (reference sequence). V was clipped by 4 bases and J by 4 bases, with 17 bases between them. CDR3 DNA (partial): TGTGCCAGTAGTAGACACGGACAGTCCCCAGGAAACACC. This gives the protein CASSRHGQSPGNT. The CDR3, in full, reads CASSRHGQSPGNTIYF.

Ten or more counts support this clone. The read gets to within 3 residues of the CDR3 end, and the germline J gene fills in the rest. The rearrangement uses TRBV7-8 and TRBJ1-1; 8 bases match TRBD1. Germline V gives CDR1 SGHVS, CDR2 FQNEAQ. V lost 7 bases to trimming and J lost 5 bases; unmatched junction nucleotides: 6. This CDR3 region has 13 residues. The sequenced part of the CDR3 DNA is TGTGCCAGCACCCGGACAGGGAGGACTGAA. Its translation is CASTRTGRTE. The whole CDR3 sequence reads CASTRTGRTEAFF.

This clone has just a few counts. The read ends 3 residues shy of where the CDR3 ends; the end is completed using the germline J gene. V usage is TRBV19 and J usage is TRBJ2-5; D possibly corresponds to TRBD1 (5 bases). V lost 6 bases and J 6 bases, leaving 20 bases between the germline ends. Germline assignment: CDR1 LNHDA and CDR2 SQIVND (reference sequence). The CDR3 extends over 15 amino acids. Incomplete CDR3 DNA: TGTGCCAGTAGCCCAGGGTATGGGGCAAAAAAGACC. This gives the protein CASSPGYGAKKT. The full CDR3 protein reads CASSPGYGAKKTQYF.

This clone came up many times. The read ends 3 residues before the CDR3 terminus; that terminus is restored from the germline J gene. This chain connects TRBV4-1 to TRBJ2-3, with D maybe TRBD1 (6 bases). CDR1 is MGHRA, CDR2 YSYEKL, per germline. The CDR3 extends over 14 amino acids. V was clipped by 3 bases and J by 7 bases, with 14 bases between them. CDR3 DNA (partial): TGCGCCAGCAGCCACCCCAGGACAGATCATACG. Encoded protein: CASSHPRTDHT. The full CDR3 protein is CASSHPRTDHTQYF.

This clone occurred many times. The CDR3 end lies 3 residues beyond the end of the read and is filled in from the germline J gene. The J gene is TRBJ1-1, the V gene TRBV2; D perhaps matches TRBD1 (5 bases). V was clipped by 4 bases and J by 7 bases, with 16 bases between them. This CDR3 is 14 amino acids long. CDR1 and CDR2 (germline): SNHLY, FYNNEI. The DNA read from the CDR3 is TGTGCCAGCAGTGCGGGGGGATTAGGGCTTGAA. It encodes CASSAGGLGLE. The whole CDR3 protein reads CASSAGGLGLEAFF.

This clone was detected ten times or more. The read is 3 residues too short to cover the CDR3 end, so that end is filled in from the germline J gene. V is TRBV7-6 and J is TRBJ1-3; the match to TRBD1 covers 12 bases. Germline V gives CDR1 SGHVS, CDR2 FNYEAQ. This CDR3 contains 18 residues. The V segment lost 0 bases and the J segment 3 bases; nucleotides outside the gene matches: 6. The sequenced part of the CDR3 DNA is TGTGCCAGCAGCTTAGCCTCTGGGACAGGGGGCTATGGAAACACC. Translation: CASSLASGTGGYGNT. The whole CDR3 sequence is CASSLASGTGGYGNTIYF. Full variable domain (outside the CDR3, taken from reference TRBV7-6 and TRBJ1-3): GAGVSQSPRYKVTKRGQDVALRCDPISGHVSLYWYRQALGQGPEFLTYFNYEAQQDKSGLPNDRFSAERPEGSISTLTIQRTEQRDSAMYRCASSLASGTGGYGNTIYFGEGSWLTVV.

This clone was counted ten times or more. With the read ending 3 residues before the CDR3 end, the germline J gene is used to fill in that end. This chain links TRBV28 with TRBJ1-2, with D perhaps matching TRBD1 (6 bases). Trimming cost V 2 bases and J 3 bases, with 10 bases left between them. The V gene's germline CDR1 is MDHEN and CDR2 SYDVKM. The CDR3 covers 14 residues. The covered CDR3 bases are TGTGCCAGCAGTTTACAGGACAGATACTATGGC. It encodes CASSLQDRYYG. The whole CDR3 reads CASSLQDRYYGYTF.

The sample holds many counts of this clone. Read sequence stops 3 residues before the CDR3 end, and the germline J gene provides the missing end. The J gene is TRBJ1-1, the V gene TRBV5-6; 7 positions agree with TRBD1. Trimming removed 4 bases from V and 5 bases from J; junction bases left unmatched: 8. Germline V lookup: CDR1 SGHDT, CDR2 YYEEEE. The CDR3 totals 14 residues. The sequenced part of the CDR3 DNA is TGTGCCAGCAGCACGCAGGGGGTAGGGACTGAA. Protein sequence: CASSTQGVGTE. The full CDR3 protein is CASSTQGVGTEAFF.

There are many counts of this clone. The DNA ends 3 residues before the CDR3 does, and the rest of the CDR3 is filled in from the germline J gene. The chain combines TRBV19 with TRBJ2-3; 7 nucleotides match TRBD1. The CDR3 is 15 amino acids. J gave up 2 bases and V 5 bases, and 7 bases lay outside the gene matches. Germline V gene sequence: CDR1 LNHDA, CDR2 SQIVND (reference sequence). The sequenced CDR3 bases are TGTGCCAGTAGTCCACGGACAGGCTTCACAGATACG. Protein sequence: CASSPRTGFTDT. From start to end, the CDR3 is CASSPRTGFTDTQYF.

This clone was detected many times. The CDR3 extends 3 residues past the end of the read, so its final part is completed from the germline J gene. The V gene is TRBV20-1, the J gene TRBJ1-1; 7 bases align to TRBD1. Germline CDR1 is DFQATT and CDR2 is SNEGSKA (reference sequence). Trimming took 3 bases from V and 0 from J; bases not matched to a gene: 10. The CDR3 extends over 16 amino acids. CDR3 loop: CSASPPMTGMNTEAFF. CDR3 DNA, as far as it was read: TGCAGTGCTAGCCCCCCCATGACAGGGATGAACACTGAA.

This clone has a handful of counts. Read coverage stops 3 residues before the CDR3 terminus; the germline J gene supplies the remainder. This chain links TRBV2 with TRBJ1-2; TRBD1 aligns across 7 bases. Unmatched junction bases numbered 12, after V lost 9 bases and J lost 5 bases. The germline V gene has CDR1 SNHLY and CDR2 FYNNEI. The CDR3 contains 14 residues. Incomplete CDR3 DNA: TGTGCCAGTCTACAGGGGAAAGGGGTATATGGC. The encoded protein is CASLQGKGVYG. In full, the CDR3 is CASLQGKGVYGYTF.

This clone was seen repeatedly, ten times or more. An end of the junction does not agree with germline; a read error may underlie this. The read comes to an end 3 residues before the CDR3 does, leaving the germline J gene to fill in the end. The chain joins TRBV28 to TRBJ1-1, with 7 positions matching TRBD1. The CDR3 runs 12 residues. Per germline, CDR1 MDHEN and CDR2 SYDVKM. The part of the CDR3 DNA that was read is TGTGCCAGCAGTTTAAAGGGGGCTGAG. It encodes CASSLKGAE. The whole CDR3 protein reads CASSLKGAEAFF.

This clone appeared many times. Read sequence stops 3 residues before the CDR3 end, and the germline J gene provides the missing end. This rearrangement joins TRBV7-2 to TRBJ2-1, with 8 nucleotides matching TRBD2. V was clipped by 3 bases and J by 3 bases; unmatched bases: 4. The CDR3 has 15 amino acids. Germline V lookup: CDR1 SGHTA, CDR2 FQGNSA. Incomplete CDR3 DNA: TGTGCCAGCAGCTTTAGCGGGAACCACTACAATGAG. Protein product: CASSFSGNHYNE. From start to end, the CDR3 is CASSFSGNHYNEQFF.

This clone was observed at least ten times. The read terminates 3 residues before the CDR3 end, so the remaining end is supplied by the germline J gene. The chain joins TRBV20-1 to TRBJ1-1; TRBD1 matches at 10 bases. The V and J ends lost 6 bases and 4 bases, in that order; junction bases with no gene match: 5. The CDR3 contains 13 residues. Germline values: CDR1 DFQATT, CDR2 SNEGSKA (reference sequence). CDR3 DNA (partial): TGCAGTGCGCAGACAGGGGGCACCACTGAA. Its protein product is CSAQTGGTTE. The whole CDR3 reads CSAQTGGTTEAFF.

This clone came up many times. The read terminates 3 residues before the CDR3 end, so the remaining end is supplied by the germline J gene. This chain links TRBV2 with TRBJ2-7; weak D call: TRBD1 (5 bases). In germline, CDR1 is SNHLY, CDR2 FYNNEI. The CDR3 has 16 amino acids. The V and J ends lost 4 bases and 0 bases respectively, with 16 bases between them. CDR3 amino acids: CASSAQGSSSSYEQYF. CDR3 bases read: TGTGCCAGCAGTGCCCAGGGCTCCTCAAGCTCCTACGAG.

About this clone: The read falls 3 residues short of the CDR3 end, and the missing part is taken from the germline J gene. The V gene is TRBV10-2, the J gene TRBJ2-7; 8 nucleotides agree with TRBD1. There are 16 residues in the CDR3. Germline V CDR1 and CDR2: WSHSY, SAAADI. Trimming cost V 6 bases and J 0 bases; bases outside gene matches: 10. CDR3 residues: CASSNRMDRDSYEQYF. The part of the CDR3 DNA that was read is TGCGCCAGCAGCAACAGAATGGACAGGGACTCCTACGAG.

This clone was observed many times. Coverage ceases 3 residues before the CDR3 finishes, and the germline J gene fills in the end. The chain links TRBV30 to TRBJ2-4, with D unclear. The CDR3 consists of 12 residues. The germline CDR1 and CDR2 sequences are GTSNPN and SVGIG (reference sequence). Incomplete CDR3 DNA: TGTGCCTGGAGTGTTATGGCCTCTGGT. This codes for CAWSVMASG. The whole CDR3 protein is CAWSVMASGQYF.

This clone has at least ten counts. The CDR3 is CSARDLSYEQYF. CDR3 bases read: TGCAGTGCTAGAGATTTATCCTACGAG. V usage is TRBV20-1 and J usage is TRBJ2-7; D ambiguous. The read ends 3 residues early relative to the CDR3; the germline J gene fills the gap. Trimming cost V 0 bases and J 1 base, with 4 bases left between them. The length of the CDR3 is 12 residues. Germline lookup yields CDR1 DFQATT and CDR2 SNEGSKA (reference sequence).

Points on this clone: The read finishes 3 residues shy of the CDR3 end, and the germline J gene is used to complete it. The J gene is TRBJ2-7, the V gene TRBV19; D possibly corresponds to TRBD2 (5 bases). Germline CDR1 reads LNHDA; CDR2 reads SQIVND (reference sequence). Trimming took off 2 bases at V and 3 bases at J, with 8 bases between the two ends. The CDR3 contains 13 residues. CDR3 DNA, as far as it was read: TGTGCCAGTAGTATACCTAGCAGCTACGAG. It translates to CASSIPSSYE. The complete CDR3 protein is CASSIPSSYEQYF.

This clone appeared many times. The read stops 3 residues short of the end of the CDR3; the missing end is completed from the germline J gene. The chain links TRBV20-1 to TRBJ2-7; 14 positions agree with TRBD2. Germline CDR1 reads DFQATT; CDR2 reads SNEGSKA (reference sequence). The length of the CDR3 is 18 residues. V shed 2 bases, J shed 1 base, and the junction held 10 bases outside the gene matches. CDR3 sequence: CSARSRGLAGVRSYEQYF. The part of the CDR3 DNA that was read is TGCAGTGCTAGATCCAGGGGACTAGCGGGAGTTCGGTCCTACGAG.

This clone was seen at least ten times. The CDR3 end lies 3 residues beyond the end of the read and is filled in from the germline J gene. The chain couples TRBV5-4 to TRBJ2-3, with unresolved D. Germline V gene sequence: CDR1 SGHNT, CDR2 YYREEE (reference sequence). V lost 0 bases, J lost 4 bases, and 9 bases lay in between. The CDR3 length is 14 residues. The sequenced part of the CDR3 DNA is TGTGCCAGCAGCTTGGATAGGGTGTCAGATACG. This encodes CASSLDRVSDT. From start to end, the CDR3 is CASSLDRVSDTQYF. Together with reference TRBV5-4 and TRBJ2-3, the CDR3 gives the full variable domain: ETGVTQSPTHLIKTRGQQVTLRCSSQSGHNTVSWYQQALGQGPQFIFQYYREEENGRGNFPPRFSGLQFPNYSSELNVNALELDDSALYLCASSLDRVSDTQYFGPGTRLTVL.

This clone was found many times. The read terminates 3 residues before the CDR3 end, so the remaining end is supplied by the germline J gene. The genes are TRBV15 and TRBJ2-3, with unresolved D. This CDR3 spans 13 amino acids. V dropped 6 bases and J dropped 6 bases, with 13 bases sitting between them. The germline CDR1 and CDR2 sequences are LNHNV and YYDKDF (reference sequence). The sequenced CDR3 bases are TGTGCCACCAGGCAGGCTGGCGCGGATACG. Its protein product is CATRQAGADT. The entire CDR3 reads CATRQAGADTQYF.